Reported below is one T cell receptor beta chain. As yet, its antigen is unknown. These data belong to a study of shared clonotypes between healthy human individuals. Study-level findings and limits: On the whole, naive subsets had larger estimated richness than memory subsets had. Clonotype sharing among donors, it was expected, would be affected by sequencing depth.

Measured with immunoSEQ multiplex PCR; TCRdb has only the in-frame clones, and not every one. The sample carries around 720,000 clones, 73% recorded once. CDR3 size: 15 residues. The germline V gene encodes CDR1 MNHEY and CDR2 SVGAGI. V was clipped by 6 bases and J by 7 bases; unmatched bases: 11. There were no recent acute infections or vaccinations among the donors, who were healthy HIV-negative adults. CD4+ cells underwent separation, giving CD45RA+ naive and CD45RA-negative memory subsets. Sequencing was performed on memory CD4+ T cells sorted from blood. Subset meaning: CD45RA-negative fraction. The TCR sequence derives from a woman in her twenties or thirties in good health. The chain employs TRBV6-5 and TRBJ1-5; the match to TRBD1 covers 8 bases. The CDR3 reads CASRETGGRSQPQHF. The CDR3 DNA follows: TGTGCCAGCAGAGAAACAGGGGGGCGGTCGCAGCCCCAGCATTTT.